The T cell receptor beta chain described here comes from a study of blood T cell repertoires in COVID-19. For the study at large: The study drew acute and convalescent COVID-19 samples from the United States, Italy and Spain. In each case, the material was cDNA or gDNA derived from T cells, B-cell-depleted T cells, or PBMCs.

The CDR3 runs to 14 residues. After removal of 4 bases from V and 2 bases from J, the junction contained 5 bases not matched to a gene. Germline values: CDR1 GTSNPN, CDR2 SVGIG (reference sequence). As processed by the authors: Estimation of nucleated cell counts relied on the amplification of reference gene primers. Here immunoSEQ multiplex PCR was the method, and the copy in TCRdb shows in-frame clones only, minus some. V and J calls and clone size are copied from that table; D and trimming were computed from the DNA. Among some 130,000 clones listed, roughly 83% were seen once. The sequenced material came from peripheral blood. The sequence was collected from a woman aged 45-65 years with acute or convalescent COVID-19. The chain uses TRBV30 and TRBJ1-2; TRBD1 agrees at 9 bases. CDR3 bases: TGTGCCTGGAAGGGACAGGGCTCGAACTATGGCTACACCTTC. It translates to CAWKGQGSNYGYTF.